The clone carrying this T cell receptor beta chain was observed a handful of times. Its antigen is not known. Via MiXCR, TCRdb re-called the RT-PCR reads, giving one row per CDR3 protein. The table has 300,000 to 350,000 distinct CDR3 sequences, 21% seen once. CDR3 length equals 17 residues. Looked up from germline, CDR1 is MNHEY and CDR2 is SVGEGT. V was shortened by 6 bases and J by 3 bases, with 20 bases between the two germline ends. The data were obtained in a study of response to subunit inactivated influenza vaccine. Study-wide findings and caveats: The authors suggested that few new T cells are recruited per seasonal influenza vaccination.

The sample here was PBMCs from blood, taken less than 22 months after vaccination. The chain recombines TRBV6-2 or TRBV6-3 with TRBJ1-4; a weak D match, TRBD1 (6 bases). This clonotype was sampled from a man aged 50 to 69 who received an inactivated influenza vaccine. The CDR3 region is CASRLPVGAAANEKLFF. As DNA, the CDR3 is TGTGCCAGCAGACTTCCAGTGGGGGCAGCGGCTAATGAAAAACTGTTTTTT.